These 15 T cell receptor beta chains originate from one sample sequenced in a study of T-cell memory formation after mild COVID-19. TCRdb reprocessed the 5' RACE reads with MiXCR, giving one entry per CDR3 protein. The table has fewer than 95,000 distinct CDR3 sequences, around an eighth seen once; the top ten hold over 25%. The specimen sequenced was PBMCs or a T cell subset sorted from them (not recorded which). The receptors originated from an adult woman who had mild COVID-19 (a few samples of this study predate the infection). Cell type and time point are not known.

A few counts support this clonotype. V and J are TRBV28 and TRBJ2-7; D tentatively fits TRBD1 or TRBD2 (5 bases each). The CDR3 runs to 14 residues. V was clipped by 4 bases and J by 2 bases, with 12 bases between them. Germline CDR1 is MDHEN and CDR2 is SYDVKM. In DNA form, the CDR3 reads TGTGCCAGCAGTTCGAGGGGTTTAACCTACGAGCAGTACTTC. It is translated as CASSSRGLTYEQYF.

This chain uses TRBV5-6 with TRBJ2-6, with D maybe TRBD2 (5 bases). The CDR3 is 15 amino acids. Trimming cost V 0 bases and J 2 bases, with 6 bases left between them. The V gene's germline CDR1 is SGHDT and CDR2 YYEEEE. CDR3 loop: CASSLAGAGANVLTF. DNA of the CDR3: TGTGCCAGCAGCTTGGCCGGGGCTGGGGCCAACGTCCTGACTTTC.

This clonotype was counted between two and nine times. CDR3 loop: CASSSGLAIEQYF. CDR3 in DNA: TGTGCCAGCTCATCGGGACTAGCGATCGAGCAGTACTTC. The chain combines TRBV18 with TRBJ2-7; 10 nucleotides match TRBD2. Trimming cost V 5 bases and J 6 bases; bases outside gene matches: 4. The CDR3 is made up of 13 amino acids. Germline CDR1 reads KGHSH; CDR2 reads LQKENI.

This clonotype was counted only a few times. The rearrangement uses TRBV11-3 and TRBJ2-2; maybe TRBD1 (5 bases). The ends were cut back, 2 bases at V and 6 bases at J, with 7 bases in the middle. Germline assignment: CDR1 SGHNT and CDR2 YENEEA. The CDR3 spans 13 residues. The CDR3 loop reads CASSLWGPGELFF. In DNA, the CDR3 is TGTGCCAGCAGCTTATGGGGCCCCGGGGAGCTGTTTTTT.

The V and J genes are TRBV24-1 and TRBJ2-7; TRBD1 agrees at 8 bases. With 7 bases clipped from V and 5 bases from J, the junction kept 6 bases outside the gene matches. Germline V gene data show CDR1 as KGHDR and CDR2 as SFDVKD. The CDR3 is 13 amino acids. The CDR3 region is CATRAGQGHEQYF. DNA for the CDR3: TGTGCCACCAGGGCAGGACAGGGCCACGAGCAGTACTTC.

This clonotype was detected only a few times. The V and J genes are TRBV5-1 and TRBJ2-3, with D uncertain. The CDR3 length is 15 residues. The germline V and J ends were trimmed by 2 bases and 5 bases, with 15 bases remaining between them. Germline V gives CDR1 SGHRS, CDR2 YFSETQ. CDR3 residues: CASSLSSPGVDTQYF. CDR3 nucleotide sequence: TGCGCCAGCAGCTTAAGTTCCCCTGGGGTAGATACGCAGTATTTT.

The J gene is TRBJ1-1, the V gene TRBV5-1; tentatively, D is TRBD1 (6 bases). Germline loops: CDR1 SGHRS, CDR2 YFSETQ. Trimming cost V 2 bases and J 8 bases, with 31 bases left between them. This CDR3 region has 19 residues. The CDR3 bases are TGCGCCAGCAGCTTCGAAGACGGGGACAAACGCTGGCAGGGAAAAGAAGCTTTCTTT. It codes for CASSFEDGDKRWQGKEAFF.

This clonotype has ten or more counts. J is TRBJ1-2 and V is TRBV7-6; 7 bases line up with TRBD1. CDR3 length equals 12 residues. V trimming: 2 bases; J trimming: 11 bases; junction bases outside the gene matches: 5. CDR1 and CDR2 (germline): SGHVS, FNYEAQ. Here the CDR3 DNA reads TGTGCCAGCAGCTTACCCGCAGGGGGATACACCTTC. This codes for CASSLPAGGYTF.

V gene TRBV12-3 or TRBV12-4 combines with J gene TRBJ1-6, with 12 nucleotides matching TRBD1. After removal of 6 bases from V and 7 bases from J, the junction contained 4 bases not matched to a gene. The CDR3 length is 15 residues. The CDR3 coding sequence is TGTGCCAGCAGGCGGGGACAGGGGGCGAATTCACCCCTCCACTTT. It translates to CASRRGQGANSPLHF.

This sequence joins TRBV7-2 and TRBJ2-4; D is possibly TRBD1 or TRBD2 (5 bases each). The CDR3 length is 14 residues. V was shortened by 5 bases and J by 1 base, with 9 bases between the two germline ends. CDR1 and CDR2 (germline): SGHTA, FQGNSA. CDR3 coding DNA: TGTGCCAGCAGCCCCAGGGAGGCCAAAAACATTCAGTACTTC. This codes for CASSPREAKNIQYF.

This clonotype was counted between two and nine times. J is TRBJ2-1 and V is TRBV20-1; 7 positions agree with TRBD1. Germline V CDR1 and CDR2: DFQATT, SNEGSKA (reference sequence). The V segment lost 0 bases and the J segment 4 bases; nucleotides outside the gene matches: 6. The CDR3 is 15 residues long. This CDR3 reads CSARDRDSLYNEQFF. DNA for the CDR3: TGCAGTGCTAGAGACCGGGACAGCTTATACAATGAGCAGTTCTTC.

The V gene is TRBV7-9, the J gene TRBJ2-5; TRBD1 aligns across 10 bases. This CDR3 is 16 amino acids long. The V segment lost 1 base and the J segment 5 bases; nucleotides outside the gene matches: 7. Germline lookup yields CDR1 SEHNR and CDR2 FQNEAQ (reference sequence). The CDR3 here is CASSLVEGQGRETQYF. Here the CDR3 DNA reads TGTGCCAGCAGCTTAGTCGAGGGACAGGGGCGGGAGACCCAGTACTTC.

The chain uses TRBV27 and TRBJ2-1; TRBD2 is a possible D gene (5 bases). CDR1 and CDR2 from the germline V gene are MNHEY and SMNVEV (reference sequence). This CDR3 comprises 16 residues. Trimming cost V 1 base and J 1 base, with 11 bases left between them. CDR3 amino acids: CASSLLPGISYNEQFF. CDR3 DNA: TGTGCCAGCAGTTTATTGCCCGGGATTTCCTACAATGAGCAGTTCTTC.

There are a few counts of this clonotype. This sequence joins TRBV12-3 or TRBV12-4 and TRBJ2-5; 11 bases are a match to TRBD2. V dropped 7 bases and J dropped 5; count of bases not matched to a gene: 3. There are 13 residues in the CDR3. The CDR3 nucleotides are TGTGCCAGCATTCGGACTAGCGGGGAGACCCAGTACTTC. Residues: CASIRTSGETQYF.

The CDR3 nucleotides are TGTGCCACCAGCAGAGATCGCAAAGAGACCCAGTACTTC. It encodes CATSRDRKETQYF. V is TRBV15 and J is TRBJ2-5; no clear D gene. CDR1 is LNHNV and CDR2 is YYDKDF in the germline V gene (reference sequence). The CDR3 has 13 residues. The V gene lost 0 bases and the J gene lost 3 bases, with 5 bases spanning the gap.